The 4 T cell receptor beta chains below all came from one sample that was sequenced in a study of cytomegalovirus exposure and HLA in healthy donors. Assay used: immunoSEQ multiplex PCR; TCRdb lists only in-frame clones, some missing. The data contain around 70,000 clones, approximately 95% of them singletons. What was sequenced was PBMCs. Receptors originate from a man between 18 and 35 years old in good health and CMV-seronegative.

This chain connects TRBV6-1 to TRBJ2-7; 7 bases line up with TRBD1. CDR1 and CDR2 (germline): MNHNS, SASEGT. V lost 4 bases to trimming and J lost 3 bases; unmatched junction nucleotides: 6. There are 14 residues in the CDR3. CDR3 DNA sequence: TGTGCCAGCAGTGCTGGGGACAGAGTCTACGAGCAGTACTTC. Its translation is CASSAGDRVYEQYF.

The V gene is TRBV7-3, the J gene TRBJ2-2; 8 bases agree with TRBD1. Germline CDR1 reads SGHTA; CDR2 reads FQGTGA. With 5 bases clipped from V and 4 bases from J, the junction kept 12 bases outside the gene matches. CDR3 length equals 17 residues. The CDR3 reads CASSPYETGASTGELFF. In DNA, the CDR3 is TGTGCCAGCAGCCCTTACGAGACAGGGGCGAGCACCGGGGAGCTGTTTTTT.

This chain's CDR3 is CASSLAGQGAPYGYTF. As DNA, the CDR3 is TGTGCCAGCAGCTTAGCCGGACAGGGGGCCCCCTATGGCTACACCTTC. The V call is TRBV7-9, the J call TRBJ1-2; TRBD1 aligns across 11 bases. Germline V gene lookup returns CDR1 SEHNR and CDR2 FQNEAQ (reference sequence). The CDR3 runs to 16 residues. V lost 0 bases, J lost 4 bases, and 4 bases stayed unmatched.

The CDR3 nucleotides read TGTGCCAGTAGTTACCTCGGGGGTACTGAAGCTTTCTTT. Translating it yields CASSYLGGTEAFF. V usage is TRBV19 and J usage is TRBJ1-1, with D maybe TRBD1 (5 bases). Germline loops: CDR1 LNHDA, CDR2 SQIVND (reference sequence). This CDR3 is 13 amino acids long. V gave up 5 bases and J gave up 5 bases, with 12 bases separating them.